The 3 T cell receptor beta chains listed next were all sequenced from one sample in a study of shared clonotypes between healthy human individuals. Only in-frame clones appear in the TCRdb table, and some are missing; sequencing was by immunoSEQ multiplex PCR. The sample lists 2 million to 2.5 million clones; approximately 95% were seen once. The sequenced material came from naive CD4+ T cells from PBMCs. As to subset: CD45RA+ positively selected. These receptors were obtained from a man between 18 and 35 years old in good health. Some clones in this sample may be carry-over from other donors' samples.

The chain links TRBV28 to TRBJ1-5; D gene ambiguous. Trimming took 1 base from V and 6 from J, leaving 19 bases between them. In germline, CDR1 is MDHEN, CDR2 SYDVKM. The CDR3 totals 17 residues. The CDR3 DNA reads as TGTGCCAGCAGTTTATTTCACGTAACCCCCGGAGGTCAGCCCCAGCATTTT. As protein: CASSLFHVTPGGQPQHF. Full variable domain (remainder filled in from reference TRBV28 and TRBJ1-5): DVKVTQSSRYLVKRTGEKVFLECVQDMDHENMFWYRQDPGLGLRLIYFSYDVKMKEKGDIPEGYSVSREKKERFSLILESASTNQTSMYLCASSLFHVTPGGQPQHFGDGTRLSIL.

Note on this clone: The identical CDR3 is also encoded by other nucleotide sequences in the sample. In DNA, the CDR3 is TGTGCCAGCAGCGTGGGGACAGGGGTGAACCAGCCCCAGCATTTT. It codes for CASSVGTGVNQPQHF. V gene TRBV9 combines with J gene TRBJ1-5, with 10 bases aligning to TRBD1. J lost 7 bases, V lost 2 bases, and 6 bases had no gene match. The CDR3 length is 15 residues. Germline CDR1 is SGDLS and CDR2 is YYNGEE.

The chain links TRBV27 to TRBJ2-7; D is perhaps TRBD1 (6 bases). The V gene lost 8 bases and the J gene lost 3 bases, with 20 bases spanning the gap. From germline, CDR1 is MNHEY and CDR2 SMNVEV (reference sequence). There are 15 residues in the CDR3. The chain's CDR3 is CASGLFRQDRYEQYF. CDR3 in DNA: TGTGCCAGCGGATTATTCCGACAGGACCGCTACGAGCAGTACTTC.